This T cell receptor beta chain was documented in a study of Ad26.COV2.S vaccination and SARS-CoV-2 variants. Study results and limitations: An underestimation of total T cell responses may have resulted from the TCR breadth and depth analyses.

On this clone itself: Its antigen is not identified.

Looked up from germline, CDR1 is MNHEY and CDR2 is SVGAGI. CDR3 length equals 14 residues. The V end lost 4 bases, the J end lost 6 bases, and 15 bases lay between the germline ends. Treatment indicated: 19 received Ad26.COV2.S at low or high dose, single or two shots; about 5 received placebo; per-sample allocation not given. Following the first vaccine or placebo injection, samples were taken on day 63. The method was immunoSEQ multiplex PCR; TCRdb's version includes in-frame clones alone and lacks a portion of them. The sample records 410,000 or so clones, around 92% being singletons. Sequenced here: peripheral blood, sampled in a trial of Ad26.COV2.S vaccine versus placebo. The chain uses TRBV6-5 and TRBJ1-2; D remains ambiguous. The source is a person aged 18-65 years who received the Ad26.COV2.S COVID-19 vaccine or a placebo. This chain's CDR3 is CASSFDYLSDGYTF. In DNA, the CDR3 is TGTGCCAGCAGTTTTGACTACCTCTCTGATGGCTACACCTTC.